The TCR beta chain under discussion was sequenced for a study of T cell changes during pregnancy in multiple sclerosis. Method: immunoSEQ multiplex PCR; TCRdb's copy keeps in-frame clones and lacks some. The data show about 100,000 clones, with about nine tenths seen just once and more than 1.5% held by the top ten. Trimming took 6 bases from V and 5 from J, leaving 14 bases between them. The CDR3 contains 14 residues. The germline V gene encodes CDR1 SGHVS and CDR2 FQNEAQ. The rearrangement links TRBV7-8 to TRBJ1-5, with a possible D match to TRBD1 (5 bases). The material sequenced was peripheral blood, taken after pregnancy. The TCR was taken from a female donor with multiple sclerosis, enrolled in a pregnancy study. This CDR3 reads CASSRGVGDQPQHF. For the CDR3, the DNA is TGTGCCAGCAGTCGGGGGGTAGGTGATCAGCCCCAGCATTTT.